This is a list of T cell receptor beta chains from one sample in a study of blood T cell repertoires in COVID-19. Assay: immunoSEQ multiplex PCR; the TCRdb copy retains only in-frame clones and omits some. The table includes over 350,000 clones, 70% to 90% detected once. The sequencing sample was made of PBMCs or T cells enriched from blood (not recorded which). Source of these receptors: a woman between 18 and 29 years old with acute COVID-19. Both conserved end residues are part of each CDR3.

v_call cdr3_aa
TRBV11-2 CASSFDRGSYNEQFF
TRBV5-4 CASSWGQGAGSEAFF
TRBV24-1 CATSDPPGQGPISVTDTQYF
TRBV15 CATSRGGLGEQFF
TRBV27 CANDRGVKVVNTEAFF
TRBV27 CASSLRTGFEAFF
TRBV11-3 CASSSDSGRAHEQFF
TRBV2 CASLGGGPYNEQFF
TRBV9 CASSPHEGASSMNTEAFF
TRBV27 CASSPPASGGTDTQYF
TRBV19 CASRGDKAYEQYF
TRBV11-2 CASSSDSVEQYF
TRBV5-6 CASSLGAGDYEQYF
TRBV5-1 CASSSGQGVNQPQHF
TRBV10-3 CAISRDYDYEQYF
TRBV11-2 CASSLGPEAFF
TRBV19 CASSWQVTGELFF
TRBV5-6 CASSNSYRMGETQYF
TRBV7-2 CASSLGRTMGEQFF
TRBV11-2 CASGTGDGYTF
TRBV7-3 CASSLLAGGNEQFF
TRBV4-1 CASSQGQVMNTEAFF